The 24 T cell receptor beta chains in this list originate from one sample, sequenced in a study of neoadjuvant anti-PD-1 for oral cavity cancer. Profiling relied on immunoSEQ multiplex PCR, and the TCRdb table lists in-frame clones only, not all of them. Here the sample spans around 60,000 clones, roughly 80% being singletons. Sequenced material: PBMCs, taken before nivolumab (anti-PD-1) treatment. These receptors were obtained from a person aged 35-79 years with oral cavity squamous cell carcinoma.

This chain links TRBV5-3 with TRBJ1-1; 9 positions agree with TRBD1. TRBV5-3 falls under the ORF class, with uncertain function. J gave up 6 bases and V 4 bases, and 7 bases lay outside the gene matches. The CDR3 is 14 amino acids. CDR3 sequence (DNA): TGTGCCAGAAGCGGTAACAGGGGGCTTTCTGAAGCTTTCTTT. Its translation is CARSGNRGLSEAFF.

V usage is TRBV5-1 and J usage is TRBJ1-3; no clear D gene. V was trimmed by 0 bases and J by 0 bases, leaving 13 bases between them. The CDR3 loop spans 17 amino acids. Germline CDR1 and CDR2: SGHRS and YFSETQ. DNA for the CDR3: TGCGCCAGCAGCTTGGGTATATCCTCGAGCTCTGGAAACACCATATATTTT. Protein product: CASSLGISSSSGNTIYF.

This clone was seen more than once but under ten times. The chain combines TRBV28 with TRBJ1-2, with D perhaps matching TRBD1 (6 bases). Trimming cost V 6 bases and J 8 bases, with 19 bases left between them. The germline V gene encodes CDR1 MDHEN and CDR2 SYDVKM. The CDR3 covers 14 residues. The CDR3 DNA sequence: TGTGCCAGCAGACCACCCGGACAGCTCACCGGCTACACCTTC. As protein: CASRPPGQLTGYTF.

The sample holds one count of this clone. The chain carries TRBV7-9 and TRBJ2-3, with TRBD2 matching 10 bases. The V segment lost 5 bases and the J segment 6 bases; nucleotides outside the gene matches: 5. The V gene's germline CDR1 is SEHNR and CDR2 FQNEAQ (reference sequence). The CDR3 is 14 residues long. CDR3 nucleotides: TGTGCCAGCAGCCCTAGCGGGGGCGCGGATACGCAGTATTTT. It encodes CASSPSGGADTQYF. Combining the CDR3 with reference TRBV7-9 and TRBJ2-3 gives the whole variable domain DTGVSQNPRHKITKRGQNVTFRCDPISEHNRLYWYRQTLGQGPEFLTYFQNEAQLEKSRLLSDRFSAERPKGSFSTLEIQRTEQGDSAMYLCASSPSGGADTQYFGPGTRLTVL.

The chain couples TRBV27 to TRBJ1-4; D is undetermined. Germline V gene lookup returns CDR1 MNHEY and CDR2 SMNVEV (reference sequence). The CDR3 contains 16 residues. V shed 3 bases and J shed 7 bases, with 18 bases lying between them. This CDR3 reads CASSFLRSGRSEKLFF. The CDR3, as DNA: TGTGCCAGCAGTTTTCTTAGGAGCGGAAGGTCTGAAAAACTGTTTTTT.

This chain joins TRBV4-2 and TRBJ1-1, with D uncertain. The germline V and J ends were trimmed by 5 bases and 4 bases, with 11 bases remaining between them. Germline V gives CDR1 LGHNA, CDR2 YNFKEQ. The CDR3 totals 13 residues. The CDR3 region has the DNA TGTGCCAGCAGCGCATATGAGAGCACTGAAGCTTTCTTT. As protein: CASSAYESTEAFF.

The chain uses TRBV7-8 and TRBJ2-1; 7 bases match TRBD2. This CDR3 is built from 14 residues. V lost 0 bases and J lost 5; bases outside the gene matches: 1. The germline gives CDR1 SGHVS, CDR2 FQNEAQ. CDR3 residues: CASSLAGGNNEQFF. CDR3 nucleotide sequence: TGTGCCAGCAGCTTAGCGGGGGGGAACAATGAGCAGTTCTTC.

The V call is TRBV5-1, the J call TRBJ1-1; maybe TRBD1 (5 bases). Germline values: CDR1 SGHRS, CDR2 YFSETQ. The CDR3 sequence is 15 residues long. Trimming took off 7 bases at V and 1 base at J, with 17 bases between the two ends. CDR3 region: CASGPGVGRNTEAFF. The CDR3 DNA reads TGCGCCAGCGGTCCGGGGGTAGGAAGGAACACTGAAGCTTTCTTT. The whole variable domain, filled in from reference TRBV5-1 and TRBJ1-1, reads KAGVTQTPRYLIKTRGQQVTLSCSPISGHRSVSWYQQTPGQGLQFLFEYFSETQRNKGNFPGRFSGRQFSNSRSEMNVSTLELGDSALYLCASGPGVGRNTEAFFGQGTRLTVV.

The chain recombines TRBV5-1 with TRBJ1-4, with 7 bases identical to TRBD1. The J segment lost 7 bases and the V segment lost 0 bases, leaving 3 bases of the junction unmatched. The CDR3 sequence is 14 residues long. Germline CDR1 SGHRS, CDR2 YFSETQ. The CDR3 sequence is CASSLDSGGEKLFF. In DNA, the CDR3 is TGCGCCAGCAGCTTGGATTCAGGGGGTGAAAAACTGTTTTTT. The variable domain in full, completed from reference TRBV5-1 and TRBJ1-4, reads KAGVTQTPRYLIKTRGQQVTLSCSPISGHRSVSWYQQTPGQGLQFLFEYFSETQRNKGNFPGRFSGRQFSNSRSEMNVSTLELGDSALYLCASSLDSGGEKLFFGSGTQLSVL.

The gene calls are TRBV6-5 and TRBJ1-4; D is uncertain. This CDR3 is 13 amino acids long. Germline V CDR1 and CDR2: MNHEY, SVGAGI. Trimming pared 5 bases from V and 5 bases from J, leaving 9 bases between. The CDR3 coding sequence is TGTGCCAGCAGTCCCGCTCGAAATGAAAAACTGTTTTTT. This encodes CASSPARNEKLFF.

The rearrangement links TRBV28 to TRBJ1-3, with D uncertain. CDR3 size: 10 residues. V was clipped by 7 bases and J by 6 bases, with 4 bases between them. Germline CDR1 MDHEN, CDR2 SYDVKM. The CDR3 DNA follows: TGTGCCAGCATAAAAAACACCATATATTTT. Translating it yields CASIKNTIYF.

The V and J genes are TRBV5-1 and TRBJ2-7; 7 nucleotides agree with TRBD1. With V trimmed by 1 base and J by 2 bases, 3 bases remained unmatched. CDR3 length: 14 amino acids. The germline gives CDR1 SGHRS, CDR2 YFSETQ. CDR3 bases: TGCGCCAGCAGCTTGACAGGGGATGCCTACGAGCAGTACTTC. This gives the protein CASSLTGDAYEQYF.

The chain combines TRBV4-1 with TRBJ1-5, with D possibly being TRBD1 (6 bases). Trimming shortened V by 1 base and J by 7 bases, and 14 bases separated the two germline ends. Germline values: CDR1 MGHRA, CDR2 YSYEKL. This CDR3 contains 15 residues. The CDR3 region is CASSQVEGVKQPQHF. In DNA, the CDR3 is TGCGCCAGCAGCCAAGTTGAGGGGGTTAAGCAGCCCCAGCATTTT.

The V call is TRBV6-5, the J call TRBJ1-6; D is uncertain. This CDR3 has 15 residues. V lost 6 bases to trimming and J lost 0 bases, with 9 bases between them. Germline V gives CDR1 MNHEY, CDR2 SVGAGI. The CDR3 coding sequence is TGTGCCAGCAGAAGAAGTAGCTCCTATAATTCACCCCTCCACTTT. Translation gives CASRRSSSYNSPLHF.

This chain joins TRBV9 and TRBJ2-3, with 9 bases lining up with TRBD1. Germline CDR1 SGDLS, CDR2 YYNGEE. The junction had 4 bases not matched to a gene; V was cut back by 1 base and J by 4 bases. CDR3 length: 15 amino acids. The CDR3 coding sequence is TGTGCCAGCAGCGTATTACAGGGGGCGGCAGATACGCAGTATTTT. Protein sequence: CASSVLQGAADTQYF.

This clone was found once. This sequence joins TRBV11-2 and TRBJ2-2; no reliable D call. V lost 1 base, J lost 1 base, and 4 bases lay in between. The CDR3 spans 14 residues. Germline loops: CDR1 SGHAT, CDR2 FQNNGV. In DNA, the CDR3 is TGTGCCAGCAGCTTAGGCCTGAACACCGGGGAGCTGTTTTTT. It specifies CASSLGLNTGELFF.

CDR3 DNA sequence: TGTGCCAGCAGTGAAGCAGGGACAGGGAACACTGAAGCTTTCTTT. This sequence encodes CASSEAGTGNTEAFF. The chain links TRBV6-1 to TRBJ1-1; 8 nucleotides line up with TRBD1. CDR1 is MNHNS, CDR2 SASEGT, per germline. The CDR3 extends over 15 amino acids. V was clipped by 0 bases and J by 1 base; unmatched bases: 1.

This clone occurred once. The J gene is TRBJ2-7, the V gene TRBV6-1; D is ambiguous. V dropped 0 bases and J dropped 1 base, with 13 bases sitting between them. Germline CDR1 MNHNS, CDR2 SASEGT. This CDR3 has 16 amino acids. The CDR3: CASSEASWDRSYEQYF. The CDR3 DNA follows: TGTGCCAGCAGTGAAGCTTCGTGGGATCGATCCTACGAGCAGTACTTC.

The V gene is TRBV7-3, the J gene TRBJ2-1, with TRBD2 matching over 10 bases. This CDR3 spans 14 amino acids. The V segment lost 3 bases and the J segment 8 bases; nucleotides outside the gene matches: 4. Germline CDR1 SGHTA, CDR2 FQGTGA. The CDR3 DNA follows: TGTGCCAGCAGCTTGACTAGCGGGTCACATGAGCAGTTCTTC. It specifies CASSLTSGSHEQFF.

The chain carries TRBV7-8 and TRBJ1-4; D uncertain. CDR3 length equals 15 residues. Trimming cost V 0 bases and J 5 bases, with 10 bases left between them. Germline-derived CDR1 and CDR2 are SGHVS and FQNEAQ. The CDR3 protein is CASSLAEALNEKLFF. For the CDR3, the DNA is TGTGCCAGCAGCTTAGCCGAGGCACTAAATGAAAAACTGTTTTTT.

The genes are TRBV6-5 and TRBJ1-2; D is perhaps TRBD1 (6 bases). Deletions cut 0 bases from V and 4 bases from J, with 12 bases between. This CDR3 is 15 amino acids long. The germline CDR1 and CDR2 sequences are MNHEY and SVGAGI. CDR3 residues: CASSYSTSQGYGYTF. The CDR3 nucleotides read TGTGCCAGCAGTTACTCGACCTCACAGGGCTATGGCTACACCTTC.

The chain combines TRBV19 with TRBJ1-4; D perhaps matches TRBD1 (6 bases). Germline CDR1 and CDR2: LNHDA and SQIVND (reference sequence). Trimming removed 6 bases from V and 3 bases from J, with 11 bases in between. The CDR3 is 14 residues long. The CDR3 DNA reads as TGTGCCAGTAGAAAGGGGGGGCCTAATGAAAAACTGTTTTTT. Amino acids: CASRKGGPNEKLFF.

This chain uses TRBV29-1 with TRBJ2-3; no clear D. CDR1 and CDR2 from the germline V gene are SQVTM and ANQGSEA. V lost 1 base, J lost 0 bases, and 11 bases lay in between. The CDR3 length is 15 residues. The CDR3 DNA is TGCAGCGTTGAAGCTGTCGGCGGAAGCACAGATACGCAGTATTTT. Protein sequence: CSVEAVGGSTDTQYF.

The gene calls are TRBV19 and TRBJ2-3; tentatively, D is TRBD1 or TRBD2 (5 bases each). CDR3 length equals 13 residues. Germline loops: CDR1 LNHDA, CDR2 SQIVND (reference sequence). The CDR3 DNA reads as TGTGCTTCCGAGGGGTTCAGTTCAGATACGCAGTATTTT. This encodes CASEGFSSDTQYF.